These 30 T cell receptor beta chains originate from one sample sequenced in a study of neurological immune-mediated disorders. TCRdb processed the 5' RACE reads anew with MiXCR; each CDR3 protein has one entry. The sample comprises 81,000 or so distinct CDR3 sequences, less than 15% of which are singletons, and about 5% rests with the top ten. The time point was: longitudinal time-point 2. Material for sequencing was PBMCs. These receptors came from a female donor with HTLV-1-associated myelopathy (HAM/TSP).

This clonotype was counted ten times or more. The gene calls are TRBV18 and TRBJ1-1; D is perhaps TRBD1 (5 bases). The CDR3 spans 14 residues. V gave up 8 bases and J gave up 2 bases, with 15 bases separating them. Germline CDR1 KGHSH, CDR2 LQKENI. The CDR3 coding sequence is TGTGCCAGCCTAGTTGGCGGGGGAAACACTGAAGCTTTCTTT. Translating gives CASLVGGGNTEAFF.

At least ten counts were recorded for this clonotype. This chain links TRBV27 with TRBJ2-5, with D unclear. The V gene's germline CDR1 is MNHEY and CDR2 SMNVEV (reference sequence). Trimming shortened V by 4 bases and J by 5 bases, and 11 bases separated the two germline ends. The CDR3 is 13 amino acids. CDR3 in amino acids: CASSSWAVETQYF. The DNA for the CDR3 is TGTGCCAGCAGTTCTTGGGCTGTGGAGACCCAGTACTTC.

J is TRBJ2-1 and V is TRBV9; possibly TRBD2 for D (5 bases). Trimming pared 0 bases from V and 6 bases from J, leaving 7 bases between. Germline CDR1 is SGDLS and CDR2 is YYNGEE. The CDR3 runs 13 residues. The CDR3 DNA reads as TGTGCCAGCAGCGTAGGGACTCTCAATGAGCAGTTCTTC. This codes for CASSVGTLNEQFF.

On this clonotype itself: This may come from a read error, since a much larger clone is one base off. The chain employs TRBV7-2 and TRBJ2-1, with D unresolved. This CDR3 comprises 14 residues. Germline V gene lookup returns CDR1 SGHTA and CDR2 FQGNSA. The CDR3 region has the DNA TGTGCCAGAAGCTTACAGCAAACCTACAATGAGCAGTTCTTC. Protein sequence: CARSLQQTYNEQFF.

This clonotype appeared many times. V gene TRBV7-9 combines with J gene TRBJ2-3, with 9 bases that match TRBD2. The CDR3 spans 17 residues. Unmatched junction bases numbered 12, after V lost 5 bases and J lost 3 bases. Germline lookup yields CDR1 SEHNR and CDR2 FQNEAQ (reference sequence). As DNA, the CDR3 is TGTGCCAGCAGCCCAAGGTCCGGGACTAGCCCGACAGATACGCAGTATTTT. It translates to CASSPRSGTSPTDTQYF.

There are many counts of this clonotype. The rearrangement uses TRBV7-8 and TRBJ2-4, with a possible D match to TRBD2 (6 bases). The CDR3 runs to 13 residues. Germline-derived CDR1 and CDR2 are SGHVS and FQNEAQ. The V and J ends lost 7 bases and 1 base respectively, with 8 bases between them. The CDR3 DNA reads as TGTGCCAGCACTGGGACTGCCAAAAACATTCAGTACTTC. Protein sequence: CASTGTAKNIQYF. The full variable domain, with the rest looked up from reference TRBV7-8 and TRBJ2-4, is GAGVSQSPRYKVAKRGQDVALRCDPISGHVSLFWYQQALGQGPEFLTYFQNEAQLDKSGLPSDRFFAERPEGSVSTLKIQRTQQEDSAVYLCASTGTAKNIQYFGAGTRLSVL.

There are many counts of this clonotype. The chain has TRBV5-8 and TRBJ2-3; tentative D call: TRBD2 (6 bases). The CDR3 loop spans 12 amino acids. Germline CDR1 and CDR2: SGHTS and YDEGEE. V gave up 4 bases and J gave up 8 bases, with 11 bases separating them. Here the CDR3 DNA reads TGTGCCAGCAGCGATAGCGGTCGTACGCAGTATTTT. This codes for CASSDSGRTQYF.

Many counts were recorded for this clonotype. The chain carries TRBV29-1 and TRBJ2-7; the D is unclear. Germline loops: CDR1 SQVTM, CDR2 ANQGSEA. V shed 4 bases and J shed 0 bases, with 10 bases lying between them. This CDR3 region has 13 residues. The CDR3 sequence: CSVGDSLSYEQYF. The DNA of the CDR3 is TGCAGCGTTGGCGACTCGCTCTCCTACGAGCAGTACTTC.

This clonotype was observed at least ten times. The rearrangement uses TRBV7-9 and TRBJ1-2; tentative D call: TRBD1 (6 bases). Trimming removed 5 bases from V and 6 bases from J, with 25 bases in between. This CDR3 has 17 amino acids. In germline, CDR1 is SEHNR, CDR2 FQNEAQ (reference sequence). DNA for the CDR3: TGTGCCAGCAGCATACTACAATTGGACAGATCGGGCGATGGCTACACCTTC. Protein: CASSILQLDRSGDGYTF.

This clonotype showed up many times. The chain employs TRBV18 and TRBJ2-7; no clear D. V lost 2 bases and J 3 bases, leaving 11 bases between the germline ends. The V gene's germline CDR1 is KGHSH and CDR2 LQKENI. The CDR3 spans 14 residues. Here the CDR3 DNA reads TGTGCCAGCTCACCATCTACACGGAACTACGAGCAGTACTTC. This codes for CASSPSTRNYEQYF.

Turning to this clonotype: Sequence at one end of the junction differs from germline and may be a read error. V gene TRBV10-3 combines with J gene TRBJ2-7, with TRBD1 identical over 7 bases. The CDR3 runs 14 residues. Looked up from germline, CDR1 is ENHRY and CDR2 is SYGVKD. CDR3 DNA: TGTGCCATCAGTGGGGACAGCTCCTCGAGCGAGCGGTACTTC. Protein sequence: CAISGDSSSSERYF.

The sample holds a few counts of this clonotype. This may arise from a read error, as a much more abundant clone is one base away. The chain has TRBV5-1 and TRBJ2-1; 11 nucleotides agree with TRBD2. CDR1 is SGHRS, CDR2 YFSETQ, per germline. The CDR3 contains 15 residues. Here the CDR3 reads CANSLLTSGGNEQFF. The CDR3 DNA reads TGCGCCAACAGCTTGTTAACTAGCGGGGGCAATGAGCAGTTCTTC. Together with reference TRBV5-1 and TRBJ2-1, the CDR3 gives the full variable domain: KAGVTQTPRYLIKTRGQQVTLSCSPISGHRSVSWYQQTPGQGLQFLFEYFSETQRNKGNFPGRFSGRQFSNSRSEMNVSTLELGDSALYLCANSLLTSGGNEQFFGPGTRLTVL.

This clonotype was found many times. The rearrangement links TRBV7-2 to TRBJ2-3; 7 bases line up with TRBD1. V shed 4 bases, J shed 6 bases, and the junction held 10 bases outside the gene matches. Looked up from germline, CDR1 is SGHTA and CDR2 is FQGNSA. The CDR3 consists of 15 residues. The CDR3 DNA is TGTGCCAGCAGCTCCTACCCTAGGGGGCAGGATACGCAGTATTTT. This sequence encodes CASSSYPRGQDTQYF.

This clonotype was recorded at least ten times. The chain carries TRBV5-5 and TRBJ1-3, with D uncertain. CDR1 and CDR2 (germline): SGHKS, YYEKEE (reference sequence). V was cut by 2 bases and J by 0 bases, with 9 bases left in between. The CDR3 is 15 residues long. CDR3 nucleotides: TGTGCCAGCAGCTTAGAGGCTAGCTCTGGAAACACCATATATTTT. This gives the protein CASSLEASSGNTIYF.

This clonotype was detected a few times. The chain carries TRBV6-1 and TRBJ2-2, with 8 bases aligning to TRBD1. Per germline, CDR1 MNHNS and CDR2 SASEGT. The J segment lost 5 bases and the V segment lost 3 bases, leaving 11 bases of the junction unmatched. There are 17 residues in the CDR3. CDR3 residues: CASSEGRGQGSTGELFF. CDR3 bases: TGTGCCAGCAGTGAGGGAAGAGGACAGGGTTCAACCGGGGAGCTGTTTTTT.

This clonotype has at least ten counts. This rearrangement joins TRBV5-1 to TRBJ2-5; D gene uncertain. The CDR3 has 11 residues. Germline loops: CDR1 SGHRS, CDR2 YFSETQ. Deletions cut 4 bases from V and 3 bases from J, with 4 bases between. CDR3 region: CASSRKETQYF. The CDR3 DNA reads TGCGCCAGCAGCAGAAAAGAGACCCAGTACTTC.

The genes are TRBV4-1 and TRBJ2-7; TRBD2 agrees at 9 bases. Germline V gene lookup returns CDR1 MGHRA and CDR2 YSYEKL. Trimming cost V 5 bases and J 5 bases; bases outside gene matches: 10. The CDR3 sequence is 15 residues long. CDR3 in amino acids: CASSVTSGLSNEQYF. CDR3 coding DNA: TGCGCCAGCAGCGTAACTAGCGGGCTTTCCAACGAGCAGTACTTC.

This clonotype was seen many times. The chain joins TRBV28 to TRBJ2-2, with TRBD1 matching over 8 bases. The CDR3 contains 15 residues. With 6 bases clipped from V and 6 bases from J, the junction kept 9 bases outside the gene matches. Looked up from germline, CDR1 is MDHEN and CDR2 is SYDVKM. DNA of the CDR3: TGTGCCAGCAGCCGACGGGGGACAGGCGCCGGGGAGCTGTTTTTT. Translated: CASSRRGTGAGELFF.

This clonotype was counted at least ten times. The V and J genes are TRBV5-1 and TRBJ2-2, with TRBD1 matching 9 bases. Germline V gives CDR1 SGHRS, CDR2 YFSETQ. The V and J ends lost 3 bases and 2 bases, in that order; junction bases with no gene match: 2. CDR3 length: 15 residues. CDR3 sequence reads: CASSSGQGNTGELFF. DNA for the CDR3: TGCGCCAGCAGCTCGGGACAGGGCAACACCGGGGAGCTGTTTTTT. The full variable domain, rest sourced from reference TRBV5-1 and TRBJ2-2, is KAGVTQTPRYLIKTRGQQVTLSCSPISGHRSVSWYQQTPGQGLQFLFEYFSETQRNKGNFPGRFSGRQFSNSRSEMNVSTLELGDSALYLCASSSGQGNTGELFFGEGSRLTVL.

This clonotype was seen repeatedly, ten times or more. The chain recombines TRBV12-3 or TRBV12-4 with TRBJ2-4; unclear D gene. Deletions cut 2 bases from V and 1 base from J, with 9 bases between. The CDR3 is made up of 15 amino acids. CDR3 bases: TGTGCCAGCAGTTTATGGGATGGGGCCAAAAACATTCAGTACTTC. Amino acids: CASSLWDGAKNIQYF.

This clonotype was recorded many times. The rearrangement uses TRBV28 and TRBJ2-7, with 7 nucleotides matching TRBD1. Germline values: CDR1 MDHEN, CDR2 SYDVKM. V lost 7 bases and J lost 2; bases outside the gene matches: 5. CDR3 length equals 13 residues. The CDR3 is CASTGDRTYEQYF. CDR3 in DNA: TGTGCCAGCACCGGGGACAGAACCTACGAGCAGTACTTC.

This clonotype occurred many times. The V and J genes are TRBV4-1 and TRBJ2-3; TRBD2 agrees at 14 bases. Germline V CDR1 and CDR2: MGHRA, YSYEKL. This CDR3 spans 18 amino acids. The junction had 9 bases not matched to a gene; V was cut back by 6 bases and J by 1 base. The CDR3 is CASSRRLAGGRGTDTQYF. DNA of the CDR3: TGCGCCAGCAGTCGACGACTAGCGGGGGGGCGGGGCACAGATACGCAGTATTTT.

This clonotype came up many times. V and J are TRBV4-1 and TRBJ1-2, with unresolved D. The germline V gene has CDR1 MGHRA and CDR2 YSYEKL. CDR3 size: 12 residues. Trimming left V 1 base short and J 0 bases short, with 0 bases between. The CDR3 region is CASSQANYGYTF. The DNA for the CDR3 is TGCGCCAGCAGCCAAGCTAACTATGGCTACACCTTC.

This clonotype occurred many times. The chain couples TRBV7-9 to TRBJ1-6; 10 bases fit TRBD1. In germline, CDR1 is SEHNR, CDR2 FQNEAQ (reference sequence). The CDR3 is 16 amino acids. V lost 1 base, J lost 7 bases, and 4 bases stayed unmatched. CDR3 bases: TGTGCCAGCAGCTTAGAGACAGGGGGCAGAAATTCACCCCTCCACTTT. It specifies CASSLETGGRNSPLHF.

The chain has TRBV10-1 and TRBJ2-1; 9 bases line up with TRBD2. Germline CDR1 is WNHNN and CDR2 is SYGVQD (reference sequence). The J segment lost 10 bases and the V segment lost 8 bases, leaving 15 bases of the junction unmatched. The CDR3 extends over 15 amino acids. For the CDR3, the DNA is TGCGCCAGCCGCGATAGCGGGGGCCCCCTCCGGGAGCAGTTCTTC. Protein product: CASRDSGGPLREQFF.

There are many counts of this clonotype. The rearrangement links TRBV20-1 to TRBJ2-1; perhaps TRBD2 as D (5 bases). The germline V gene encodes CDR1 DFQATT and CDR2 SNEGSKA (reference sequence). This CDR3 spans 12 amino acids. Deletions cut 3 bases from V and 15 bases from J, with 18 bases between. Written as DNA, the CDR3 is TGCAGTGCTAGGACCCACGGACTGACCCGGTTCTTC. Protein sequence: CSARTHGLTRFF.

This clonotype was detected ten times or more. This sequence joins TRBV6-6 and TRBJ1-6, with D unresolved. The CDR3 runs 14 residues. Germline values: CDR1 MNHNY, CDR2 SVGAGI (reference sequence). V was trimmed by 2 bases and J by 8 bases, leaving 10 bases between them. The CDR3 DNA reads TGTGCCAGCAGTTACCGCACCGGGGATTCACCCCTCCACTTT. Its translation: CASSYRTGDSPLHF.

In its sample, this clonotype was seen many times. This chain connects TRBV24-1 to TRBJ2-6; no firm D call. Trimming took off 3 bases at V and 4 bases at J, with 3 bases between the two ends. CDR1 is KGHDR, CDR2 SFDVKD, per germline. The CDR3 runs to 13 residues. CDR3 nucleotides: TGTGCCACCAGTGATCCCGGGGCCAACGTCCTGACTTTC. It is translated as CATSDPGANVLTF.

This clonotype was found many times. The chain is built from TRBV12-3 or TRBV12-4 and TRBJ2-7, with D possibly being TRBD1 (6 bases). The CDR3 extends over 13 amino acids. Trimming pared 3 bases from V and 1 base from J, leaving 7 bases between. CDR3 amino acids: CASSFDRSYEQYF. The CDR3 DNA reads TGTGCCAGCAGTTTCGACAGGTCCTACGAGCAGTACTTC.

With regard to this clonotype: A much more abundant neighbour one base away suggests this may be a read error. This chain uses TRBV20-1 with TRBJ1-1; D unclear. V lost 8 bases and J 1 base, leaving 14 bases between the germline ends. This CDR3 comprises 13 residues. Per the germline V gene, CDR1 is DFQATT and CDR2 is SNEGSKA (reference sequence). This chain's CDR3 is CSRRTEGNTEAFF. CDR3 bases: TGCAGTAGGCGGACCGAAGGGAACACTGAAGCTTTCTTT.